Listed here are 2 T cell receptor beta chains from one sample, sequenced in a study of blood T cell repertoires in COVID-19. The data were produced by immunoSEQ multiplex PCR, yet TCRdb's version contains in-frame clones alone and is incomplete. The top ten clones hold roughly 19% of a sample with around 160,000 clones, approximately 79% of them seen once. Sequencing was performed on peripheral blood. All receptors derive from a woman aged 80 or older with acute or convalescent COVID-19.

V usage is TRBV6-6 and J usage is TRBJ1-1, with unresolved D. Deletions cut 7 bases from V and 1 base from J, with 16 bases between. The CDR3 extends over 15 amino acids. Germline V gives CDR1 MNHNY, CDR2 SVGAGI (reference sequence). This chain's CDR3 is CASMLTSEPNTEAFF. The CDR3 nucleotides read TGTGCCAGCATGCTCACTTCGGAGCCGAACACTGAAGCTTTCTTT.

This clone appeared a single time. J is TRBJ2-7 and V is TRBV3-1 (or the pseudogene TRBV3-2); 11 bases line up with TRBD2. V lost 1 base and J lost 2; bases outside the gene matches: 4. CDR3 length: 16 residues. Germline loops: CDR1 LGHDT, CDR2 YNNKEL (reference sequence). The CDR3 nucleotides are TGTGCCAGCAGCCAAGTGGGACTAGCGGTGACCTACGAGCAGTACTTC. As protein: CASSQVGLAVTYEQYF.